The source of this TCR beta chain is a study of T-cell memory formation after mild COVID-19. V lost 0 bases and J 0 bases, leaving 18 bases between the germline ends. Germline CDR1 is LGHNA and CDR2 is YSLEER. The CDR3 totals 19 residues. MiXCR, applied by TCRdb to the 5' RACE reads, yields one record per CDR3 protein. The sample lists 150,000 or so distinct CDR3 sequences; 31% were seen once. The chain carries TRBV4-3 and TRBJ2-1; no firm D call. The sequencing sample was made of PBMCs or a T cell subset sorted from them (not recorded which). The sequence came from an adult woman who had mild COVID-19 (a few samples of this study predate the infection). Cell type and time point are not known. The CDR3 bases are TGCGCCAGCAGCCAAGATGTGAGCCTAGGTATACTCTCCTACAATGAGCAGTTCTTC. Protein sequence: CASSQDVSLGILSYNEQFF.